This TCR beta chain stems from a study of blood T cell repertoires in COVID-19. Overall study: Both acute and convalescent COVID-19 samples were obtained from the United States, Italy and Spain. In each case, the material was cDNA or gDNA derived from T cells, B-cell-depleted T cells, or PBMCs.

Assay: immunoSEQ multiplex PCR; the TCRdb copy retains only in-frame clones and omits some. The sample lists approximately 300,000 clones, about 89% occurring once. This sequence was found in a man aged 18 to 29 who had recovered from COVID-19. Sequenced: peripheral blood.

The CDR3 coding sequence is TGTGCCAGCAGCCGATACACTAGTAAGGAGTTCTTC. Translating it yields CASSRYTSKEFF. The V gene is TRBV12-3 or TRBV12-4, the J gene TRBJ2-1; D is possibly TRBD2 (5 bases). Trimming shortened V by 6 bases and J by 14 bases, and 17 bases separated the two germline ends. CDR3 size: 12 residues.